This section outlines one T cell receptor (beta chain) sequence together with its context. Other DNA sequences in the sample encode the same CDR3. Method: immunoSEQ multiplex PCR; TCRdb's copy keeps in-frame clones and lacks some. The sample lists under 200,000 clones, approximately 81% occurring once. This specimen comes from a study of blood T cell repertoires in COVID-19. The CDR3 covers 14 residues. CDR1 is SGHVS and CDR2 is FQNEAQ in the germline V gene. Trimming pared 2 bases from V and 2 bases from J, leaving 9 bases between. The sequencing sample was made of PBMCs or T cells enriched from blood (not recorded which). This receptor was taken from a woman aged 40 to 50 with acute COVID-19. V is TRBV7-8 and J is TRBJ1-1; D not resolved. The DNA for the CDR3 is TGTGCCAGCAGCTTACGTCCGGGAAACACTGAAGCTTTCTTT. This encodes CASSLRPGNTEAFF.